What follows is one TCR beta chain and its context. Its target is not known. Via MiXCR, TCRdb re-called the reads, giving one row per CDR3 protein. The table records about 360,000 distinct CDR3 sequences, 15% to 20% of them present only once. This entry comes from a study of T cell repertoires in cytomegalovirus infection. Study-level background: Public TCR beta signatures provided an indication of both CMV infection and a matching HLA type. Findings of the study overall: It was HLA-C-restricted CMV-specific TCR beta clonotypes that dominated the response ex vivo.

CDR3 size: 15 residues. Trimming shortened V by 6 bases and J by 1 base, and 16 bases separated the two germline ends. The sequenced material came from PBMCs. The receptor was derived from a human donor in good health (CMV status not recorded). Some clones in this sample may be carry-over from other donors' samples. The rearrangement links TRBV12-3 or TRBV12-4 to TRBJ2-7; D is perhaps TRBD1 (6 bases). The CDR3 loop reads CASRIAGVRSYEQYF. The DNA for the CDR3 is TGTGCCAGCAGGATCGCAGGGGTAAGGTCCTACGAGCAGTACTTC.